This T cell receptor (beta chain) is drawn from a study of blood T cell repertoires in COVID-19. Remarks on this clone: Other DNA sequences of this sample code for an identical CDR3.

Original data processing: Amplification from reference gene primers served as the basis for estimated nucleated cell counts. Some clones are missing from TCRdb's copy, which holds only in-frame ones; the method was immunoSEQ multiplex PCR. The V and J calls and clone size come from that table; D and trimming were worked out from the DNA. The sample gives over 150,000 clones, roughly 80% of which show up once; roughly 3.2% is in the top ten. CDR1 SGHRS and CDR2 YFSETQ come from the germline V gene. V lost 0 bases and J 3 bases, leaving 3 bases between the germline ends. The CDR3 contains 12 residues. The V call is TRBV5-1, the J call TRBJ1-1; D remains unclear. The sequenced sample consisted of PBMCs or T cells enriched from blood (not recorded which). The TCR comes from a woman aged 30 to 39 who had recovered from COVID-19. Here the CDR3 DNA reads TGCGCCAGCAGCTTGGCCGACACTGAAGCTTTCTTT. Protein: CASSLADTEAFF.